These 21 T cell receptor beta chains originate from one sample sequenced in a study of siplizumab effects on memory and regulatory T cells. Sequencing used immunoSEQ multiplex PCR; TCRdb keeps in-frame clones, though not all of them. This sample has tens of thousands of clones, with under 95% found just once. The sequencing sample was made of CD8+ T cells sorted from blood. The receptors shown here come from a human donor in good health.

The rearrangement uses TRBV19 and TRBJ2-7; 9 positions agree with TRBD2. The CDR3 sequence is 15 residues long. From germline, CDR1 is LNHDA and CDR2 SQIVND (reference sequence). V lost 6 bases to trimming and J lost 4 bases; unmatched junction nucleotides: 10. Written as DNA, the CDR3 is TGTGCCAGTAGCCCTAATGCGGGGGGGCCGTACGAGCAGTACTTC. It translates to CASSPNAGGPYEQYF.

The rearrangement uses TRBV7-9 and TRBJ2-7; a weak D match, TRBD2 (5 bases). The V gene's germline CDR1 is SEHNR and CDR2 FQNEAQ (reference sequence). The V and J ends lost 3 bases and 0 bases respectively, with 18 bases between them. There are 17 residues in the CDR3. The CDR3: CASSFPIGGVGSYEQYF. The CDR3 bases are TGTGCCAGCAGCTTCCCAATCGGAGGCGTCGGCTCCTACGAGCAGTACTTC.

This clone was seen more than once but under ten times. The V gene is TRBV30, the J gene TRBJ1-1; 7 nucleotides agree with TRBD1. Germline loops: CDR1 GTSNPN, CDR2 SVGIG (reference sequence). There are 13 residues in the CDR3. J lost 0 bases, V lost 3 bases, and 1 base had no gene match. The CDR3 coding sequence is TGTGCCTGGAGGACAGGGTTGAACACTGAAGCTTTCTTT. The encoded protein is CAWRTGLNTEAFF.

In DNA, the CDR3 is TGTGCCAGCATCCCACATCCGGGGGGTCCAGATGGCTACACCTTC. Translation: CASIPHPGGPDGYTF. The rearrangement uses TRBV27 and TRBJ1-2; D possibly corresponds to TRBD1 (5 bases). Germline-derived CDR1 and CDR2 are MNHEY and SMNVEV (reference sequence). The CDR3 covers 15 residues. V shed 7 bases and J shed 6 bases, with 21 bases lying between them.

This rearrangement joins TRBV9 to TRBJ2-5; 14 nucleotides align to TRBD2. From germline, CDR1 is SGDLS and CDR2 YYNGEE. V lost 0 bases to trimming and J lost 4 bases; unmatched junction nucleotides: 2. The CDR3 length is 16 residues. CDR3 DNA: TGTGCCAGCAGCGTAGGACTAGCGGGAGGGGGAGAGACCCAGTACTTC. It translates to CASSVGLAGGGETQYF.

The CDR3: CASSSGASADTQYF. The CDR3 nucleotides are TGTGCCAGCAGCTCCGGGGCTTCCGCAGATACGCAGTATTTT. The chain has TRBV11-2 and TRBJ2-3, with D perhaps TRBD1 or TRBD2 (5 bases each). The CDR3 spans 14 residues. The V end was cut by 4 bases, the J end by 4 bases, with 12 bases between. Germline V gives CDR1 SGHAT, CDR2 FQNNGV. The whole variable domain, filled in from reference TRBV11-2 and TRBJ2-3, reads EAGVAQSPRYKIIEKRQSVAFWCNPISGHATLYWYQQILGQGPKLLIQFQNNGVVDDSQLPKDRFSAERLKGVDSTLKIQPAKLEDSAVYLCASSSGASADTQYFGPGTRLTVL.

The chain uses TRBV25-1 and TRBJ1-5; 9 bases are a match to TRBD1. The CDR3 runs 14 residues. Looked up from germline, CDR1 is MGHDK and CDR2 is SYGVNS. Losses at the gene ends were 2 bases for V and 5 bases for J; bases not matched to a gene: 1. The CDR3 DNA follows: TGTGCCAGCAGTGAAAACAGGGGGCATCAGCCCCAGCATTTT. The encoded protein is CASSENRGHQPQHF.

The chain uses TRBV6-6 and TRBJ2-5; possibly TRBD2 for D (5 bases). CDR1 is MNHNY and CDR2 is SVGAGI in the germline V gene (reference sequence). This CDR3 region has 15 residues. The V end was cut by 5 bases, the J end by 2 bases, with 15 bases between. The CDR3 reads CASSPLAWEQETQYF. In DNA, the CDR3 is TGTGCCAGCAGTCCCTTAGCGTGGGAACAAGAGACCCAGTACTTC.

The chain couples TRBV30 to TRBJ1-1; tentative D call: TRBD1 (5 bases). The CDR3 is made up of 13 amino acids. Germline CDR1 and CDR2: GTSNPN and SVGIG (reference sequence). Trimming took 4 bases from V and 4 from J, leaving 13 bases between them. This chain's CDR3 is CAWTRGDLTEAFF. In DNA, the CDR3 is TGTGCCTGGACTAGAGGGGATCTCACTGAAGCTTTCTTT.

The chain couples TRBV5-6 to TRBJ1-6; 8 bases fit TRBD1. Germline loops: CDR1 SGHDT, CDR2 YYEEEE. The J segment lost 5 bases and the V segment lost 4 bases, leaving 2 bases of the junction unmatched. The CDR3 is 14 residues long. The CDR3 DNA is TGTGCCAGCAGCAAGGACAGGGATAATTCACCCCTCCACTTT. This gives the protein CASSKDRDNSPLHF.

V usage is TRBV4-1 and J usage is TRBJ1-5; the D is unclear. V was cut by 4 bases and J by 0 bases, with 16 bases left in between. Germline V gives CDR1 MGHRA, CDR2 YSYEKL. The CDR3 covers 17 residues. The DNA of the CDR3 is TGCGCCAGCAGCCCGCCCTGGGAGGAATATAGCAATCAGCCCCAGCATTTT. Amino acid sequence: CASSPPWEEYSNQPQHF.

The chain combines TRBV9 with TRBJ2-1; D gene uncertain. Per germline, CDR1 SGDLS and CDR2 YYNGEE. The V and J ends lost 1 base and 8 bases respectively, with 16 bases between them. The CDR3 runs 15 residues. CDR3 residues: CASSVSGYTGDEQFF. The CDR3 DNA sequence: TGTGCCAGCAGCGTATCGGGCTACACTGGGGATGAGCAGTTCTTC.

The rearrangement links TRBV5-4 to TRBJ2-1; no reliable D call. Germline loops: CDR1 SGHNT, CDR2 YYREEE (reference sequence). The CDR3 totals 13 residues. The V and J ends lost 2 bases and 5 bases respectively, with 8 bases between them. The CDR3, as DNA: TGTGCCAGCAGCTTAGGTATAAACAATGAGCAGTTCTTC. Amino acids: CASSLGINNEQFF.

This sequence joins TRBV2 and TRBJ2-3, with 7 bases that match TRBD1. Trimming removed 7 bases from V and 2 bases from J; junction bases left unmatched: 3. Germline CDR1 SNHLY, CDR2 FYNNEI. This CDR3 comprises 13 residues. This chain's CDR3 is CASIGTDTDTQYF. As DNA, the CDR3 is TGTGCCAGCATAGGGACAGACACAGATACGCAGTATTTT.

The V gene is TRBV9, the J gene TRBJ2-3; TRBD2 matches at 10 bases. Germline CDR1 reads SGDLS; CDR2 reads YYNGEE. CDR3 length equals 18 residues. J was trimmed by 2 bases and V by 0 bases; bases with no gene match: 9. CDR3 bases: TGTGCCAGCAGCGTAGAACCCCTAGCGGGGGCGCACACAGATACGCAGTATTTT. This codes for CASSVEPLAGAHTDTQYF.

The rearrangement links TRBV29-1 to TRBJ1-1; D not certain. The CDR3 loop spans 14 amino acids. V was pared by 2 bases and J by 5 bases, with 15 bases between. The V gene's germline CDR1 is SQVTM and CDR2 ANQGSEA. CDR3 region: CSVEFGSLGTEAFF. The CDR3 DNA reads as TGCAGCGTTGAATTCGGCAGCCTGGGGACTGAAGCTTTCTTT.

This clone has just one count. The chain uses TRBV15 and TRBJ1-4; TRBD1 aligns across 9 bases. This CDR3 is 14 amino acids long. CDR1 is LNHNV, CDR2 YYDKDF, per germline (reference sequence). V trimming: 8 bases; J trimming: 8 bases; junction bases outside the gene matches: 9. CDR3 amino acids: CATSNRGRGEKLFF. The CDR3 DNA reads TGTGCCACCTCAAACAGGGGGCGCGGGGAAAAACTGTTTTTT.

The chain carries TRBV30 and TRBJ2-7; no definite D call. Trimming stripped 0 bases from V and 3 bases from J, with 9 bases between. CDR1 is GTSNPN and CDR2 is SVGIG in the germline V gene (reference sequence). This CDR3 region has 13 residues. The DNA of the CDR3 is TGTGCCTGGAGTGTACTAAACAGCTACGAGCAGTACTTC. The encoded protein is CAWSVLNSYEQYF.

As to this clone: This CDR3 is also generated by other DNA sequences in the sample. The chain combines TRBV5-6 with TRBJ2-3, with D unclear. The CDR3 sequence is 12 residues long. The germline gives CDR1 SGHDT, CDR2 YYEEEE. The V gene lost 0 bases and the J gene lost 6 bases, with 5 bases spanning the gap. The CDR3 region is CASSLAGDTQYF. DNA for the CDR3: TGTGCCAGCAGCTTGGCCGGGGATACGCAGTATTTT.

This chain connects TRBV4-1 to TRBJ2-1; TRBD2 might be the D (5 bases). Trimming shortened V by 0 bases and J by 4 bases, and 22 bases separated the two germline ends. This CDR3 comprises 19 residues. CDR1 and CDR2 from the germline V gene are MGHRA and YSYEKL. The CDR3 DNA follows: TGCGCCAGCAGCCAAGATCTTCTAGCCACGACTTTACTATACAATGAGCAGTTCTTC. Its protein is CASSQDLLATTLLYNEQFF.

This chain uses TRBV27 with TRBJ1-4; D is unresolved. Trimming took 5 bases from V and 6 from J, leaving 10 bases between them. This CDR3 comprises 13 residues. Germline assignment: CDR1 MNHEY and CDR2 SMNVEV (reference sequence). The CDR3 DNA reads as TGTGCCAGCAGTGGGGAAAATGATGAAAAACTGTTTTTT. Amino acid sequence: CASSGENDEKLFF.